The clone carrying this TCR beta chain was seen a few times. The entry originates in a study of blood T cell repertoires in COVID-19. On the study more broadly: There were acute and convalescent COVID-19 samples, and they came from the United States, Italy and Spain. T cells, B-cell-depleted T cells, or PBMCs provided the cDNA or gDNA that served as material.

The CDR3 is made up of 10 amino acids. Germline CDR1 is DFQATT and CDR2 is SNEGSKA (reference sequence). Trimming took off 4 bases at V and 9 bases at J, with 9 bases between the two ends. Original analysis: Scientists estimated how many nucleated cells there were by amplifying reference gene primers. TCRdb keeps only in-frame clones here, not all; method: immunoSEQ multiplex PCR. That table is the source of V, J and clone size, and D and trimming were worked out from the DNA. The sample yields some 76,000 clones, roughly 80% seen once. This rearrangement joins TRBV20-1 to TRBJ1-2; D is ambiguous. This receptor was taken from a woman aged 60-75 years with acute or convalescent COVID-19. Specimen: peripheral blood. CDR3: CSAKTSRYTF. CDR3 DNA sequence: TGCAGTGCTAAGACAAGCCGCTACACCTTC.